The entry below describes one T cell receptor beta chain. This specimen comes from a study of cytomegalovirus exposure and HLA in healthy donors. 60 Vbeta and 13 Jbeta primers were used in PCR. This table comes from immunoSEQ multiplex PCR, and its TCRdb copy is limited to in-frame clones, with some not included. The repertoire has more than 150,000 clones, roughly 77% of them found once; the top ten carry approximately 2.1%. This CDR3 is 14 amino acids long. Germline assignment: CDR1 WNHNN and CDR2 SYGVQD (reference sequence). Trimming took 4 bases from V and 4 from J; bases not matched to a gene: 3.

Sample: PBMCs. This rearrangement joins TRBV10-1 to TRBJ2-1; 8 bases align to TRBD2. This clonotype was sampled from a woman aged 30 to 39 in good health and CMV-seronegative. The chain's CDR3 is CASSVRGAYNEQFF. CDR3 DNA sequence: TGCGCCAGCAGTGTGCGGGGGGCTTACAATGAGCAGTTCTTC.